Presented here are 20 T cell receptor beta chains from one specimen sequenced in a study of response to subunit inactivated influenza vaccine. TCRdb ran MiXCR on the RT-PCR reads and lists one entry per CDR3 protein. The data show hundreds of thousands of distinct CDR3 sequences, around 16% seen once. The input for sequencing was PBMCs from blood, taken approximately 12 days after vaccination. These receptors were taken from a man in his forties or fifties who received an inactivated influenza vaccine.

This clonotype has just a few counts. The chain recombines TRBV9 with TRBJ2-2; 7 nucleotides align to TRBD2. Germline lookup yields CDR1 SGDLS and CDR2 YYNGEE. This CDR3 comprises 14 residues. Trimming cost V 4 bases and J 6 bases; bases outside gene matches: 6. CDR3 sequence (DNA): TGTGCCAGCAGCCAAGGGACTATGGCCGGGGAGCTGTTTTTT. Translating gives CASSQGTMAGELFF.

The genes are TRBV28 and TRBJ1-2, with TRBD1 matching over 7 bases. The germline V gene encodes CDR1 MDHEN and CDR2 SYDVKM. The CDR3 sequence is 15 residues long. The junction had 8 bases not matched to a gene; V was cut back by 3 bases and J by 4 bases. In DNA, the CDR3 is TGTGCCAGCAGTTTTTTAACAGGGGAGGGCTATGGCTACACCTTC. Protein product: CASSFLTGEGYGYTF.

The rearrangement uses TRBV29-1 and TRBJ1-5, with D unresolved. This CDR3 region has 13 residues. Trimming pared 7 bases from V and 3 bases from J, leaving 13 bases between. Germline V gene sequence: CDR1 SQVTM, CDR2 ANQGSEA. CDR3 coding DNA: TGCAGCGCCCAGGCCTTTCCCAATCAGCCCCAGCATTTT. Its protein product is CSAQAFPNQPQHF.

J is TRBJ2-5 and V is TRBV5-1, with D possibly TRBD2 on 5 matching bases. Germline-derived CDR1 and CDR2 are SGHRS and YFSETQ. The CDR3 has 13 amino acids. V was pared by 1 base and J by 3 bases, with 7 bases between. Written as DNA, the CDR3 is TGCGCCAGCAGCTTGTTGAGGGAAGAGACCCAGTACTTC. Its protein is CASSLLREETQYF.

There are a few counts of this clonotype. The chain recombines TRBV7-2 with TRBJ2-1, with 9 bases identical to TRBD1. The CDR3 has 14 residues. Germline V lookup: CDR1 SGHTA, CDR2 FQGNSA. V was pared by 5 bases and J by 10 bases, with 9 bases of the junction left unmatched. The CDR3 DNA sequence: TGTGCCAGCAGCCAAAGACAGGGGGAGGGGGAGCAGTTCTTC. The encoded protein is CASSQRQGEGEQFF.

This clonotype was seen more than once but under ten times. The chain links TRBV6-5 to TRBJ1-1; maybe TRBD1 (6 bases). The germline CDR1 and CDR2 sequences are MNHEY and SVGAGI. The V and J ends lost 2 bases and 11 bases respectively, with 18 bases between them. The CDR3 spans 14 residues. CDR3 sequence: CASSYGGGGNWAFF. The CDR3 nucleotides are TGTGCCAGCAGTTACGGAGGGGGGGGTAATTGGGCTTTCTTT.

Many counts were recorded for this clonotype. This chain joins TRBV7-9 and TRBJ2-7; 7 nucleotides align to TRBD2. Germline CDR1 SEHNR, CDR2 FQNEAQ (reference sequence). J was trimmed by 9 bases and V by 2 bases; bases with no gene match: 7. The CDR3 sequence is 13 residues long. DNA for the CDR3: TGTGCCAGCAGCTTATTCGCGGGAGTGGGGCAGTACTTC. Residues: CASSLFAGVGQYF.

V is TRBV7-9 and J is TRBJ2-7, with a tentative D call TRBD2 (5 bases). Trimming stripped 2 bases from V and 6 bases from J, with 17 bases between. This CDR3 contains 15 residues. Germline assignment: CDR1 SEHNR and CDR2 FQNEAQ (reference sequence). CDR3 residues: CASSLRSNSGSEQYF. The CDR3 bases are TGTGCCAGCAGCTTAAGGAGTAACAGCGGAAGCGAGCAGTACTTC.

This clonotype was seen a handful of times. The chain couples TRBV10-3 to TRBJ2-1; D perhaps matches TRBD2 (6 bases). CDR3 length: 16 amino acids. Germline V lookup: CDR1 ENHRY, CDR2 SYGVKD. Trimming removed 4 bases from V and 0 bases from J, with 13 bases in between. CDR3 nucleotide sequence: TGTGCCATCAGTGGGCGGAGGGGCAGCTCCTACAATGAGCAGTTCTTC. This translates into CAISGRRGSSYNEQFF.

The J gene is TRBJ1-1, the V gene TRBV16, with D perhaps TRBD1 (5 bases). CDR1 and CDR2 (germline): KGHSY, FQNENV. The CDR3 contains 15 residues. V lost 1 base to trimming and J lost 4 bases, with 13 bases between them. CDR3 sequence: CASSQWGSGSTEAFF. CDR3 in DNA: TGTGCCAGCAGCCAATGGGGCTCTGGGAGCACTGAAGCTTTCTTT.

In DNA form, the CDR3 reads TGCAGCGTTGAGTTGAGGGGGAGGGACTACGAGCAGTACTTC. Protein product: CSVELRGRDYEQYF. V and J are TRBV29-1 and TRBJ2-7, with D perhaps matching TRBD2 (7 bases). CDR3 length: 14 amino acids. Germline CDR1 and CDR2: SQVTM and ANQGSEA. V was pared by 3 bases and J by 3 bases, with 15 bases between.

This clonotype was seen at least ten times. V and J are TRBV12-3 or TRBV12-4 and TRBJ2-1; 10 bases line up with TRBD2. Germline trimming cut 2 bases from V and 15 bases from J; bases unmatched to any gene: 10. The CDR3 contains 14 residues. CDR3 amino acids: CASSLRSGGEIGFF. CDR3 DNA sequence: TGTGCCAGCAGTTTAAGAAGCGGGGGGGAGATCGGGTTCTTC.

Many counts were recorded for this clonotype. This chain connects TRBV10-3 to TRBJ2-4; D call uncertain. This CDR3 comprises 15 residues. CDR1 ENHRY and CDR2 SYGVKD come from the germline V gene. Trimming took 0 bases from V and 0 from J, leaving 6 bases between them. CDR3 sequence (DNA): TGTGCCATCAGTGAGTCCGATCTAGCCAAAAACATTCAGTACTTC. Encoded protein: CAISESDLAKNIQYF.

This chain connects TRBV4-2 to TRBJ2-7; 7 nucleotides line up with TRBD1. CDR3 length: 15 residues. Germline CDR1 LGHNA, CDR2 YNFKEQ. V lost 4 bases, J lost 3 bases, and 9 bases stayed unmatched. The DNA for the CDR3 is TGTGCCAGCAGCCCTATCGTCGACAGGGACTACGAGCAGTACTTC. Its protein is CASSPIVDRDYEQYF.

There are a few counts of this clonotype. The rearrangement joins TRBV27 to TRBJ2-7; 9 bases match TRBD1. With 5 bases clipped from V and 1 base from J, the junction kept 6 bases outside the gene matches. Germline loops: CDR1 MNHEY, CDR2 SMNVEV (reference sequence). The CDR3 consists of 15 residues. This chain's CDR3 is CASSAPGQGSYEQYF. CDR3 nucleotides: TGTGCCAGCAGTGCGCCGGGACAGGGATCCTACGAGCAGTACTTC.

This clonotype was seen at least ten times. The genes are TRBV18 and TRBJ2-1; D gene uncertain. V lost 3 bases, J lost 8 bases, and 17 bases lay in between. Germline lookup yields CDR1 KGHSH and CDR2 LQKENI. The CDR3 runs 15 residues. The CDR3 DNA sequence: TGTGCCAGCTCACCGGAAGACACTGGGCCACATGAGCAGTTCTTC. Encoded protein: CASSPEDTGPHEQFF.

The table lists this clonotype with a few counts. V gene TRBV7-2 combines with J gene TRBJ1-4, with D perhaps matching TRBD1 (5 bases). The CDR3 runs to 15 residues. The germline gives CDR1 SGHTA, CDR2 FQGNSA. V was shortened by 1 base and J by 5 bases, with 11 bases between the two germline ends. The CDR3 spells CASSLGGVMNEKLFF. CDR3 DNA: TGTGCCAGCAGCTTAGGGGGCGTTATGAATGAAAAACTGTTTTTT.

The chain combines TRBV3-1 with TRBJ2-1; D not resolved. Germline lookup yields CDR1 LGHDT and CDR2 YNNKEL (reference sequence). V lost 4 bases, J lost 3 bases, and 13 bases lay in between. CDR3 length: 15 amino acids. CDR3 bases: TGTGCCAGCAGCCGCGCCGCAGGTGTCTACAATGAGCAGTTCTTC. It is translated as CASSRAAGVYNEQFF.

The V call is TRBV27, the J call TRBJ2-7; 7 positions match TRBD1. The CDR3 covers 14 residues. CDR1 MNHEY and CDR2 SMNVEV come from the germline V gene (reference sequence). Trimming took 6 bases from V and 5 from J; bases not matched to a gene: 10. Here the CDR3 reads CASSKLTGSDEQYF. The CDR3 nucleotides read TGTGCCAGCAGCAAACTGACAGGGTCTGACGAGCAGTACTTC.

Concerning this clonotype: The junction does not match germline at one end; this may be a read error. CDR3 DNA: TGTGCCACCGGTGAGCCCGGCTACGAGCAGTACTTC. Protein sequence: CATGEPGYEQYF. The chain joins TRBV24-1 to TRBJ2-7; D is undetermined. CDR1 is KGHDR, CDR2 SFDVKD, per germline. The CDR3 runs to 12 residues.